What follows are 26 T cell receptor beta chains derived from one specimen sequenced in a study of shared clonotypes between healthy human individuals. Sequenced by immunoSEQ multiplex PCR; TCRdb stores in-frame clones only, minus some. The sample has approximately 470,000 clones, around 85% seen once; the top ten hold more than 9.5%. Sequences were obtained from PBMCs. All receptors derive from a woman in her thirties or forties in good health. Some clones in this sample may be carry-over from other donors' samples.

The V and J genes are TRBV6-4 and TRBJ2-1; the D gene could be TRBD1 or TRBD2 (6 bases each). The V and J ends lost 7 bases and 0 bases respectively, with 16 bases between them. The germline V gene has CDR1 MRHNA and CDR2 SNTAGT. The CDR3 extends over 16 amino acids. The CDR3 nucleotides are TGTGCCAGCACTAACGGGGGCAAGACCTCCTACAATGAGCAGTTCTTC. Protein sequence: CASTNGGKTSYNEQFF.

This clone was observed a handful of times. This likely traces to a read error, being one base from a far larger clone. Within the sample, other DNA sequences also encode this same CDR3. J is TRBJ1-4 and V is TRBV11-2; TRBD1 matches at 7 bases. The CDR3 is made up of 14 amino acids. The germline V gene has CDR1 SGHAT and CDR2 FQNNGV. The CDR3 DNA follows: TGTGCCAGCAGCTTCGACAGGGTTAATGAAAAACTATTTTTT. Amino acid sequence: CASSFDRVNEKLFF.

The CDR3 here is CASSLSGSNYGYTF. In DNA, the CDR3 is TGTGCCAGCAGCCTTTCAGGGTCCAACTATGGCTACACCTTC. This sequence joins TRBV11-1 and TRBJ1-2, with a possible D match to TRBD1 (5 bases). CDR3 length: 14 residues. V lost 5 bases, J lost 2 bases, and 12 bases lay in between. The germline V gene encodes CDR1 SGHAT and CDR2 FQDESV (reference sequence).

This chain joins TRBV19 and TRBJ2-5; D possibly uses TRBD1 or TRBD2 (6 bases each). Germline V gives CDR1 LNHDA, CDR2 SQIVND (reference sequence). V was trimmed by 7 bases and J by 4 bases, leaving 13 bases between them. The CDR3 has 13 amino acids. The CDR3 nucleotides read TGTGCCAGTACGGAGGGGGTAGGAGAGACCCAGTACTTC. Its translation: CASTEGVGETQYF.

The chain uses TRBV6-6 and TRBJ1-2; 11 bases match TRBD1. V lost 4 bases, J lost 7 bases, and 2 bases stayed unmatched. The germline CDR1 and CDR2 sequences are MNHNY and SVGAGI (reference sequence). The CDR3 runs to 13 residues. This CDR3 is CASSLDRGLGYTF. CDR3 in DNA: TGTGCCAGCAGTTTGGACAGGGGGCTTGGCTACACCTTC.

The table lists this clone with many counts. The CDR3 coding sequence is TGTGCCAGCAGCTTAGTCGGTAGCGGGTATTACAATGAGCAGTTCTTC. Its translation: CASSLVGSGYYNEQFF. The chain recombines TRBV7-6 with TRBJ2-1; 7 nucleotides line up with TRBD2. V was clipped by 1 base and J by 4 bases; unmatched bases: 7. CDR1 and CDR2 from the germline V gene are SGHVS and FNYEAQ. This CDR3 is built from 16 residues.

The chain recombines TRBV9 with TRBJ1-2; a weak D match, TRBD1 (6 bases). V dropped 7 bases and J dropped 1 base, with 8 bases sitting between them. The CDR3 spans 12 residues. CDR1 is SGDLS, CDR2 YYNGEE, per germline. This CDR3 reads CASHRVNYGYTF. The CDR3 nucleotides read TGTGCCAGCCACAGGGTTAACTATGGCTACACCTTC.

The chain combines TRBV4-1 with TRBJ2-1, with TRBD2 as a possible D gene (6 bases). The germline V gene encodes CDR1 MGHRA and CDR2 YSYEKL. V was pared by 1 base and J by 4 bases, with 14 bases between. The CDR3 extends over 16 amino acids. CDR3 nucleotides: TGCGCCAGCAGCCAAGTTGGTGGGAGGAAGTACAATGAGCAGTTCTTC. Amino acids: CASSQVGGRKYNEQFF.

This clone showed up just a few times. The V and J genes are TRBV5-1 and TRBJ2-7; TRBD1 aligns across 7 bases. Germline loops: CDR1 SGHRS, CDR2 YFSETQ. The CDR3 loop spans 15 amino acids. Trimming at V came to 0 bases and at J to 2 bases, leaving 5 bases not matched to a gene. Here the CDR3 DNA reads TGCGCCAGCAGCTTGGGGACAGGTGACACCTACGAGCAGTACTTC. Its protein is CASSLGTGDTYEQYF.

This sequence joins TRBV9 and TRBJ2-2, with a tentative D call TRBD2 (7 bases). V dropped 3 bases and J dropped 6 bases, with 18 bases sitting between them. The CDR3 totals 16 residues. Germline CDR1 is SGDLS and CDR2 is YYNGEE. The CDR3 reads CASSEPFGGRAGELFF. For the CDR3, the DNA is TGTGCCAGCAGCGAGCCATTCGGGGGGCGGGCCGGGGAGCTGTTTTTT. Full variable domain (outside the CDR3, taken from reference TRBV9 and TRBJ2-2): DSGVTQTPKHLITATGQRVTLRCSPRSGDLSVYWYQQSLDQGLQFLIQYYNGEERAKGNILERFSAQQFPDLHSELNLSSLELGDSALYFCASSEPFGGRAGELFFGEGSRLTVL.

A word on this clone: A read error is the likely source, as a far larger clone sits one nucleotide away. The DNA for the CDR3 is TGTGCCAGCAGTTTAATTGGGACAGGGTCATGGTGCTACACCTTC. Translation gives CASSLIGTGSWCYTF. The chain couples TRBV28 to TRBJ1-2; 9 bases align to TRBD1. The CDR3 runs 15 residues. Trimming cost V 2 bases and J 9 bases; bases outside gene matches: 10. Germline V gene lookup returns CDR1 MDHEN and CDR2 SYDVKM.

The chain joins TRBV5-6 to TRBJ2-5; possibly TRBD1 or TRBD2 for D (5 bases each). V dropped 2 bases and J dropped 5 bases, with 13 bases sitting between them. This CDR3 comprises 14 residues. CDR1 and CDR2 from the germline V gene are SGHDT and YYEEEE. The CDR3 reads CASSFGHPGETQYF. CDR3 nucleotide sequence: TGTGCCAGCAGCTTTGGACACCCGGGGGAGACCCAGTACTTC.

Concerning this clone itself: A single base is all that separates this from a far larger clone, so a read error is likely. The chain couples TRBV5-6 to TRBJ2-2, with 7 bases matching TRBD2. This CDR3 has 15 amino acids. Germline V lookup: CDR1 SGHDT, CDR2 YYEEEE. The CDR3, as DNA: TGTGCCGGCAGCTTGAGTGGGACTAATTACGGGGAGCTGTTTTTT. Amino acids: CAGSLSGTNYGELFF.

Concerning this clone itself: This likely traces to a read error, being one base from a far larger clone. The V gene is TRBV25-1, the J gene TRBJ2-2; D possibly corresponds to TRBD1 (6 bases). V lost 4 bases and J lost 0, with 12 bases in between. The CDR3 consists of 16 residues. Germline assignment: CDR1 MGHDK and CDR2 SYGVNS. CDR3 in amino acids: CASSGQDNSNTGELFF. The CDR3 DNA reads as TGTGCCAGCAGTGGACAGGACAACTCGAACACCGGGGAGCTGTTTTTT.

As for this clone: A far larger clone is one base from this, pointing to a likely read error. Here the CDR3 omits its conserved ending phenylalanine or tryptophan, so a read error is the likely source. V usage is TRBV27 and J usage is TRBJ2-7, with TRBD2 matching over 15 bases. With 5 bases clipped from V and 0 bases from J, the junction kept 5 bases outside the gene matches. CDR1 is MNHEY, CDR2 SMNVEV, per germline (reference sequence). CDR3 size: 17 residues. Written as DNA, the CDR3 is TGTGCCAGCAGTGGGTGGACTAGCGGGAGGGACTCCTACGAGCAGTACTCC. Its translation is CASSGWTSGRDSYEQYS.

The chain joins TRBV6-5 to TRBJ2-7, with TRBD1 matching 8 bases. Losses at the gene ends were 7 bases for V and 3 bases for J; bases not matched to a gene: 8. The CDR3 contains 14 residues. Germline loops: CDR1 MNHEY, CDR2 SVGAGI. The CDR3 loop is CASNPQGGNYEQYF. CDR3 nucleotide sequence: TGTGCCAGCAACCCACAGGGGGGAAACTACGAGCAGTACTTC.

The chain links TRBV6-1 to TRBJ1-5; D is unclear. Germline V CDR1 and CDR2: MNHNS, SASEGT. V was cut by 1 base and J by 1 base, with 11 bases left in between. This CDR3 region has 16 residues. The CDR3 nucleotides read TGTGCCAGCAGTGAAGGGCGGGGTGAAAGCAATCAGCCCCAGCATTTT. This codes for CASSEGRGESNQPQHF.

The rearrangement links TRBV19 to TRBJ2-7; no reliable D call. The DNA end is a closer match to TRBJ2-1, so the J assignment may be wrong. Germline CDR1 and CDR2: LNHDA and SQIVND (reference sequence). The CDR3 loop spans 14 amino acids. This CDR3 is CASSLSYNYNEQFF. Here the CDR3 DNA reads TGTGCCAGTAGTCTCTCATATAACTACAATGAGCAGTTCTTC.

This sequence joins TRBV18 and TRBJ1-5; weak D call: TRBD1 (5 bases). The CDR3 spans 16 residues. The germline V and J ends were trimmed by 2 bases and 0 bases, with 11 bases remaining between them. From germline, CDR1 is KGHSH and CDR2 LQKENI. The CDR3 sequence: CASSPGGISSNQPQHF. The CDR3 DNA sequence: TGTGCCAGCTCACCAGGGGGGATTTCTAGCAATCAGCCCCAGCATTTT. Full variable domain (missing parts from reference TRBV18 and TRBJ1-5): NAGVMQNPRHLVRRRGQEARLRCSPMKGHSHVYWYRQLPEEGLKFMVYLQKENIIDESGMPKERFSAEFPKEGPSILRIQQVVRGDSAAYFCASSPGGISSNQPQHFGDGTRLSIL.

J is TRBJ1-5 and V is TRBV18, with 7 bases matching TRBD1. V dropped 3 bases and J dropped 4; count of bases not matched to a gene: 6. Germline V gene sequence: CDR1 KGHSH, CDR2 LQKENI. The CDR3 sequence is 15 residues long. The CDR3 region is CASSPSRGHNQPQHF. CDR3 bases: TGTGCCAGCTCACCGAGTAGGGGGCATAATCAGCCCCAGCATTTT.

The gene calls are TRBV11-2 and TRBJ2-2; D call uncertain. Trimming left V 6 bases short and J 2 bases short, with 13 bases between. The CDR3 is made up of 15 amino acids. The V gene's germline CDR1 is SGHAT and CDR2 FQNNGV. CDR3 protein: CASRTAIKNTGELFF. The CDR3 DNA reads as TGTGCCAGCAGGACGGCCATAAAAAACACCGGGGAGCTGTTTTTT.

As to this clone: A read error likely explains this, since a far larger clone differs by one base. This sample also contains other DNA sequences that code for the same CDR3. The gene calls are TRBV28 and TRBJ1-2; 8 bases match TRBD1. Germline values: CDR1 MDHEN, CDR2 SYDVKM. The CDR3 consists of 16 residues. As DNA, the CDR3 is TGTGCCAGCAGTTTAATTCCAGGGGGCGCAAGTAATGGCTACACCTTT. Its translation: CASSLIPGGASNGYTF.

V usage is TRBV29-1 and J usage is TRBJ1-2; D unclear. The CDR3 is 11 residues long. The V and J ends lost 4 bases and 4 bases respectively, with 7 bases between them. Germline CDR1 is SQVTM and CDR2 is ANQGSEA. The CDR3 spells CSVVDTYGYTF. The CDR3 coding sequence is TGCAGCGTTGTCGACACCTATGGCTACACCTTC.

The V gene is TRBV27, the J gene TRBJ2-7, with TRBD2 identical over 7 bases. The V gene's germline CDR1 is MNHEY and CDR2 SMNVEV (reference sequence). V was clipped by 8 bases and J by 1 base; unmatched bases: 14. The CDR3 contains 16 residues. CDR3 protein: CASPLRGTKYSYEQYF. CDR3 coding DNA: TGTGCCAGCCCCCTCCGCGGGACTAAATATTCCTACGAGCAGTACTTC.

V usage is TRBV19 and J usage is TRBJ1-2; no definite D call. The CDR3 runs to 12 residues. The germline V gene has CDR1 LNHDA and CDR2 SQIVND (reference sequence). The V and J ends lost 2 bases and 4 bases respectively, with 5 bases between them. The CDR3 sequence: CASSILSYGYTF. As DNA, the CDR3 is TGTGCCAGTAGTATACTCAGCTATGGCTACACCTTC.

This chain connects TRBV28 to TRBJ1-3; D is undetermined. Germline CDR1 MDHEN, CDR2 SYDVKM. The CDR3 has 11 residues. The ends were cut back, 7 bases at V and 4 bases at J, with 5 bases in the middle. CDR3 sequence reads: CASKGGNTIYF. CDR3 sequence (DNA): TGTGCCAGCAAAGGAGGAAACACCATATATTTT.